The text below deals with one T cell receptor beta chain. The antigen remains unidentified. Together with a sample-barcoded 5' primer, a J-beta primer mix was included in a second PCR lasting about 6 to 12 cycles. In TCRdb, the 5' RACE reads were re-called with MiXCR into one record per CDR3 protein. The sample gives about 780,000 distinct CDR3 sequences, 35% to 50% of which show up once; 15% to 20% is in the top ten. The data are from a study of blood T cells in healthy people across ages. Findings and limits, study-wide: It was the long-lived donors that had more naive CD4+ cells and higher diversity than aged donors.

V dropped 5 bases and J dropped 10; count of bases not matched to a gene: 7. The CDR3 has 13 amino acids. The source of this sequence is a man older than 75 in good health. The sequenced sample was blood. The chain uses TRBV12-3 or TRBV12-4 and TRBJ2-1; 8 bases agree with TRBD2. In DNA form, the CDR3 reads TGTGCCAGCAGTGCCAGCGGGAGCCACGAGCAGTTCTTC. This sequence encodes CASSASGSHEQFF.